What follows are 16 T cell receptor beta chains derived from one specimen sequenced in a study of T cells in Graves' hyperthyroidism and ophthalmopathy. Amplified TCR beta CDR3 regions derived from RNA transcripts. HTBI primers were the set used in a first-round RT-PCR of the TCR CDR3. TCRdb reanalysed the multiplex PCR reads using MiXCR and keeps one entry per CDR3 protein. Here the sample spans approximately 380,000 distinct CDR3 sequences, roughly 18% being singletons. Sequenced material: blood. The receptors come from a man aged 18 to 30 with Graves' ophthalmopathy.

This clonotype has a count of ten or more. The gene calls are TRBV3-1 and TRBJ2-1; 10 nucleotides align to TRBD2. J gave up 12 bases and V 6 bases, and 2 bases lay outside the gene matches. The CDR3 is 11 amino acids. Looked up from germline, CDR1 is LGHDT and CDR2 is YNNKEL (reference sequence). The CDR3 bases are TGTGCCAGCAGTTCTAGCGGGGGGCAGTTCTTC. This sequence encodes CASSSSGGQFF.

The V gene is TRBV20-1, the J gene TRBJ2-2; D is perhaps TRBD2 (6 bases). The CDR3 contains 14 residues. V was pared by 5 bases and J by 4 bases, with 14 bases between. CDR1 is DFQATT and CDR2 is SNEGSKA in the germline V gene (reference sequence). CDR3: CSAQSSVGTGELFF. CDR3 nucleotide sequence: TGCAGTGCTCAATCTAGCGTGGGCACCGGGGAGCTGTTTTTT.

This clonotype has a single count. The chain carries TRBV7-2 and TRBJ1-1; unclear D gene. The CDR3 covers 14 residues. Germline V gene data show CDR1 as SGHTA and CDR2 as FQGNSA. Trimming removed 3 bases at V and 8 bases at J, with 16 bases between. The CDR3 DNA reads as TGTGCCAGCAGCTTGAGGGAAGGATCCCCGGAAGCTTTCTTT. This encodes CASSLREGSPEAFF.

In its sample, this clonotype was seen a few times. The chain combines TRBV2 with TRBJ1-1; TRBD1 aligns across 11 bases. Germline CDR1 SNHLY, CDR2 FYNNEI. This CDR3 has 16 residues. Trimming took 2 bases from V and 3 from J; bases not matched to a gene: 5. The CDR3 reads CASSERTGGFDTEAFF. The CDR3 nucleotides are TGTGCCAGCAGTGAACGGACAGGGGGCTTTGACACTGAAGCTTTCTTT.

This chain joins TRBV6-2 or TRBV6-3 and TRBJ2-5; TRBD2 might be the D (5 bases). CDR3 length: 16 amino acids. V shed 7 bases and J shed 5 bases, with 23 bases lying between them. The germline CDR1 and CDR2 sequences are MNHEY and SVGEGT. CDR3 in amino acids: CASTKHAPGDGETQYF. The CDR3 coding sequence is TGTGCCAGCACCAAACACGCCCCCGGGGATGGTGAGACCCAGTACTTC.

This clonotype turned up a few times. The CDR3 coding sequence is TGCAGTGCTAGAGTCGCGAATTCACCCCTCCACTTT. Translation: CSARVANSPLHF. This sequence joins TRBV20-1 and TRBJ1-6; D remains ambiguous. The CDR3 covers 12 residues. V dropped 1 base and J dropped 7 bases, with 5 bases sitting between them. Germline V gives CDR1 DFQATT, CDR2 SNEGSKA (reference sequence).

The V gene is TRBV12-3 or TRBV12-4, the J gene TRBJ1-4, with 8 bases lining up with TRBD1. The V and J ends lost 10 bases and 1 base, in that order; junction bases with no gene match: 14. This CDR3 comprises 17 residues. CDR3 sequence (DNA): TGTGCCACTTCCAGGGGGCCGACTATGGGAACTAATGAAAAACTGTTTTTT. Its translation: CATSRGPTMGTNEKLFF.

Note on this clonotype: A much larger clonotype is one base distant, so this may be a read error. The rearrangement links TRBV5-1 to TRBJ2-3; the D gene could be TRBD1 or TRBD2 (6 bases each). The CDR3 spans 15 residues. Germline V CDR1 and CDR2: SGHRS, YFSETQ. Trimming cost V 10 bases and J 1 base, with 19 bases left between them. The CDR3: CAGLEGGRRTDTQYF. The DNA of the CDR3 is TGCGCCGGCCTCGAGGGGGGCCGGCGCACAGATACGCAGTATTTT.

This clonotype showed up many times. The rearrangement uses TRBV7-9 and TRBJ2-5, with 12 bases aligning to TRBD2. The germline V gene has CDR1 SEHNR and CDR2 FQNEAQ (reference sequence). The ends lost 5 bases at V and 3 bases at J; junction bases unmatched: 13. This CDR3 is built from 18 residues. CDR3 loop: CASSPGLAGPYSEETQYF. The CDR3 DNA reads as TGTGCCAGCAGCCCCGGACTAGCGGGGCCGTATAGTGAAGAGACCCAGTACTTC.

There are a few counts of this clonotype. The CDR3 nucleotides are TGCAGTGCTAGAGAAGAACGGGACAGGGGGGGCGGCTACACCTTC. Protein sequence: CSAREERDRGGGYTF. V is TRBV20-1 and J is TRBJ1-2, with 11 bases lining up with TRBD1. The trim removed 0 bases at V and 8 bases at J, leaving 8 bases unmatched. CDR1 and CDR2 (germline): DFQATT, SNEGSKA (reference sequence). This CDR3 has 15 residues.

The table lists this clonotype with a few counts. This chain links TRBV18 with TRBJ1-6, with 10 bases lining up with TRBD1. This CDR3 spans 16 amino acids. V was clipped by 2 bases and J by 7 bases; unmatched bases: 5. CDR1 KGHSH and CDR2 LQKENI come from the germline V gene. The DNA of the CDR3 is TGTGCCAGCTCACCAGGACCGGACAGGGGGAATTCACCCCTCCACTTT. This translates into CASSPGPDRGNSPLHF.

A few counts support this clonotype. This chain connects TRBV6-2 or TRBV6-3 to TRBJ2-1, with D perhaps matching TRBD2 (5 bases). The CDR3 spans 14 residues. The germline V gene has CDR1 MNHEY and CDR2 SVGEGT. V lost 1 base and J lost 2, with 6 bases in between. CDR3 residues: CASSYFGAYNEQFF. For the CDR3, the DNA is TGTGCCAGCAGTTACTTCGGGGCCTACAATGAGCAGTTCTTC.

The gene calls are TRBV20-1 and TRBJ2-7; 9 bases align to TRBD1. Germline V gene data show CDR1 as DFQATT and CDR2 as SNEGSKA (reference sequence). The CDR3 covers 15 residues. J gave up 1 base and V 4 bases, and 8 bases lay outside the gene matches. This CDR3 reads CSATSPGTGSYEQYF. The CDR3 bases are TGCAGTGCTACCTCGCCCGGGACAGGGTCCTACGAGCAGTACTTC.

This clonotype was recorded a few times. This sequence joins TRBV20-1 and TRBJ2-7; 9 positions agree with TRBD1. Germline V gene sequence: CDR1 DFQATT, CDR2 SNEGSKA (reference sequence). The length of the CDR3 is 16 residues. The V gene end was trimmed by 0 bases and the J gene end by 0 bases; junction bases not matched to a gene: 6. Here the CDR3 DNA reads TGCAGTGCTAGAGATCCCGGGACAGGGAACTCCTACGAGCAGTACTTC. Its protein product is CSARDPGTGNSYEQYF.

The chain couples TRBV15 to TRBJ2-2, with 7 bases identical to TRBD2. The CDR3 length is 14 residues. Trimming cost V 1 base and J 7 bases; bases outside gene matches: 3. Germline V gene lookup returns CDR1 LNHNV and CDR2 YYDKDF (reference sequence). The CDR3 DNA reads TGTGCCACCAGCAGAGGCAGCGGGGTCGGGGAGCTGTTTTTT. Translation gives CATSRGSGVGELFF. Full variable domain (remainder filled in from reference TRBV15 and TRBJ2-2): DAMVIQNPRYQVTQFGKPVTLSCSQTLNHNVMYWYQQKSSQAPKLLFHYYDKDFNNEADTPDNFQSRRPNTSFCFLDIRSPGLGDTAMYLCATSRGSGVGELFFGEGSRLTVL.

This clonotype was counted ten times or more. This chain uses TRBV10-3 with TRBJ2-7; D is unresolved. Germline V CDR1 and CDR2: ENHRY, SYGVKD. The CDR3 consists of 14 residues. Between the trimmed V and J ends, which lost 0 bases and 6 bases, there was a span of 12 bases. As DNA, the CDR3 is TGTGCCATCAGTGAGTCGGCAGAGTCCGGCGAGCAGTACTTC. Its translation: CAISESAESGEQYF.